This T cell receptor beta chain derives from a study of T cell repertoires in cytomegalovirus infection. TCRdb re-called the reads through MiXCR, storing one row per CDR3 protein. The data hold around 900,000 distinct CDR3 sequences, with roughly 30% observed a single time. This clonotype was recorded a few times. Its matching antigen is unknown. The material sequenced was cultured CD8+ T cells from PBMCs, taken from culture after CMV antigen stimulation. The sequence was collected from a human donor in good health (CMV status not recorded). Some clones in this sample may be carry-over from other donors' samples.

This CDR3 reads CASKKGSLVTEAFF. In DNA, the CDR3 is TGTGCCAGTAAGAAGGGGAGTCTAGTCACTGAAGCTTTCTTT. The chain is built from TRBV19 and TRBJ1-1; perhaps TRBD1 as D (5 bases). Trimming took off 7 bases at V and 4 bases at J, with 16 bases between the two ends. Looked up from germline, CDR1 is LNHDA and CDR2 is SQIVND (reference sequence). CDR3 length: 14 amino acids.